One T cell receptor beta chain is described in this entry. As yet, its antigen is unknown. CDR3 length: 16 residues. From germline, CDR1 is SGHRS and CDR2 YFSETQ. Trimming left V 0 bases short and J 0 bases short, with 11 bases between. This entry comes from a study of shared clonotypes between healthy human individuals. Background on the study: The plates for each donor numbered three CD4 naive, three CD4 memory, two CD8 naive and one CD8 memory. Study-wide points: Naive subsets generally exceeded memory subsets in estimated richness.

The DNA input per sorted-subset replicate PCR was roughly 0.2 ug, corresponding to 30,000 or so T cell genomes. Sequencing used immunoSEQ multiplex PCR; TCRdb keeps in-frame clones, though not all of them. The table lists around 200,000 clones, around 63% of them singletons. The sample consisted of memory CD4+ T cells sorted from blood. Subset indicated: CD45RA-negative fraction. This chain joins TRBV5-1 and TRBJ2-3; D might be TRBD1 (5 bases). The TCR originated in a man younger than 45 in good health. DNA for the CDR3: TGCGCCAGCAGCTTGGTGGGGCAGACTAGCACAGATACGCAGTATTTT. It translates to CASSLVGQTSTDTQYF.